Shown below are 25 T cell receptor beta chains from a single sample sequenced in a study of blood T cell repertoires in COVID-19. The data were produced by immunoSEQ multiplex PCR, yet TCRdb's version contains in-frame clones alone and is incomplete. The sample includes roughly 230,000 clones, roughly four fifths seen only once; the top ten take roughly 3.2%. Input material: PBMCs or T cells enriched from blood (not recorded which). The receptors shown here come from a man in his forties or fifties who had recovered from COVID-19.

The rearrangement links TRBV6-1 to TRBJ2-7; D unclear. Germline CDR1 MNHNS, CDR2 SASEGT. The CDR3 is 14 amino acids. Deletions cut 0 bases from V and 1 base from J, with 7 bases between. CDR3 nucleotides: TGTGCCAGCAGTGAAGCAGCTATATCCTACGAGCAGTACTTC. Encoded protein: CASSEAAISYEQYF.

The chain uses TRBV29-1 and TRBJ2-1; D may be TRBD1 (6 bases). Germline CDR1 SQVTM, CDR2 ANQGSEA. CDR3 length: 15 amino acids. Trimming removed 4 bases from V and 5 bases from J, with 18 bases in between. The DNA for the CDR3 is TGCAGCGTTGGGACAGATTATACTATTGACAATGAGCAGTTCTTC. It translates to CSVGTDYTIDNEQFF.

The gene calls are TRBV28 and TRBJ1-1; tentative D call: TRBD1 (6 bases). Per germline, CDR1 MDHEN and CDR2 SYDVKM. Trimming left V 2 bases short and J 0 bases short, with 10 bases between. The CDR3 is 15 amino acids. CDR3 residues: CASSLPDRMNTEAFF. In nucleotides, the CDR3 is TGTGCCAGCAGTTTACCCGACAGGATGAACACTGAAGCTTTCTTT.

The chain employs TRBV9 and TRBJ1-3; D gene unclear. CDR3 length: 14 amino acids. Germline CDR1 reads SGDLS; CDR2 reads YYNGEE. The V and J ends lost 3 bases and 2 bases respectively, with 9 bases between them. CDR3 nucleotide sequence: TGTGCCAGCAGCGGTAGTACGCCTGGAAACACCATATATTTT. This sequence encodes CASSGSTPGNTIYF.

V is TRBV18 and J is TRBJ1-4, with no clear D. Per germline, CDR1 KGHSH and CDR2 LQKENI. This CDR3 contains 15 residues. Trimming removed 2 bases at V and 0 bases at J, with 7 bases between. The CDR3 region has the DNA TGTGCCAGCTCACCAAACATTGCAACTAATGAAAAACTGTTTTTT. Translated, it gives CASSPNIATNEKLFF.

The genes are TRBV9 and TRBJ1-2, with 7 nucleotides matching TRBD1. V shed 0 bases and J 3 bases; nucleotides not matched to a gene: 2. Germline V gene lookup returns CDR1 SGDLS and CDR2 YYNGEE. CDR3 length equals 14 residues. The chain's CDR3 is CASSVVGTDYGYTF. The CDR3 DNA reads TGTGCCAGCAGCGTAGTAGGGACAGACTATGGCTACACCTTC.

This clone was recorded only once. The V and J genes are TRBV3-1 (or the pseudogene TRBV3-2) and TRBJ1-2; 8 positions agree with TRBD1. The trim removed 1 base at V and 3 bases at J, leaving 10 bases unmatched. The CDR3 runs to 17 residues. Germline V gives CDR1 LGHDT, CDR2 YNNKEL (reference sequence). The CDR3 loop is CASSQARTGQFHYGYTF. CDR3 bases: TGTGCCAGCAGCCAAGCAAGGACAGGGCAATTTCACTATGGCTACACCTTC.

The chain is built from TRBV6-5 and TRBJ2-7, with 12 positions matching TRBD2. Germline lookup yields CDR1 MNHEY and CDR2 SVGAGI. The CDR3 extends over 15 amino acids. V shed 4 bases and J 2 bases; nucleotides not matched to a gene: 3. The CDR3 protein is CASSWGLAGPYEQYF. Here the CDR3 DNA reads TGTGCCAGCAGTTGGGGACTAGCGGGCCCCTACGAGCAGTACTTC.

This chain uses TRBV2 with TRBJ2-7; 7 bases fit TRBD1. V dropped 7 bases and J dropped 1; count of bases not matched to a gene: 10. CDR1 SNHLY and CDR2 FYNNEI come from the germline V gene. The CDR3 has 15 residues. This CDR3 reads CASTSGQITSYEQYF. The CDR3, as DNA: TGTGCCAGCACCTCGGGACAGATTACTTCCTACGAGCAGTACTTC.

This clone was recorded a few times. The chain employs TRBV19 and TRBJ2-7; D is possibly TRBD2 (5 bases). Trimming took off 4 bases at V and 3 bases at J, with 10 bases between the two ends. This CDR3 is 13 amino acids long. Germline V gives CDR1 LNHDA, CDR2 SQIVND (reference sequence). CDR3 in amino acids: CASSNGEFYEQYF. CDR3 in DNA: TGTGCCAGTAGTAATGGGGAGTTCTACGAGCAGTACTTC.

The rearrangement uses TRBV11-3 and TRBJ2-4, with 11 positions matching TRBD2. The CDR3 covers 18 residues. With V trimmed by 0 bases and J by 5 bases, 9 bases remained unmatched. The V gene's germline CDR1 is SGHNT and CDR2 YENEEA. The chain's CDR3 is CASSLDPRLAGHQNIQYF. The CDR3, as DNA: TGTGCCAGCAGCTTAGACCCCAGACTAGCGGGACATCAAAACATTCAGTACTTC.

The chain combines TRBV3-1 (or the pseudogene TRBV3-2) with TRBJ2-1; TRBD2 aligns across 7 bases. Germline V gene lookup returns CDR1 LGHDT and CDR2 YNNKEL (reference sequence). This CDR3 spans 14 amino acids. The J segment lost 7 bases and the V segment lost 6 bases, leaving 9 bases of the junction unmatched. CDR3 nucleotides: TGTGCCAGCAGTGCTTCCGGGGGGAATAATGAGCAGTTCTTC. Translated, it gives CASSASGGNNEQFF.

The chain employs TRBV6-2 or TRBV6-3 and TRBJ1-2, with D uncertain. This CDR3 region has 15 residues. The germline V gene encodes CDR1 MNHEY and CDR2 SVGEGT. The ends were cut back, 5 bases at V and 2 bases at J, with 15 bases in the middle. CDR3 bases: TGTGCCAGCAGTGTCACAATAACCTCGAACTATGGCTACACCTTC. Translated: CASSVTITSNYGYTF.

This clone was seen more than once but under ten times. The rearrangement links TRBV15 to TRBJ1-1; D ambiguous. From germline, CDR1 is LNHNV and CDR2 YYDKDF (reference sequence). The CDR3 has 15 residues. Trimming removed 0 bases at V and 3 bases at J, with 11 bases between. CDR3 residues: CATSRDLGRYTEAFF. CDR3 coding DNA: TGTGCCACCAGCAGAGATCTGGGCAGGTACACTGAAGCTTTCTTT.

This clone was seen only a few times. The chain combines TRBV5-1 with TRBJ1-3; D remains ambiguous. Germline V gene lookup returns CDR1 SGHRS and CDR2 YFSETQ. V was shortened by 4 bases and J by 1 base, with 12 bases between the two germline ends. This CDR3 has 15 amino acids. The DNA for the CDR3 is TGCGCCAGCAGCCCCGCCAGGACTTCTGGAAACACCATATATTTT. It is translated as CASSPARTSGNTIYF.

V usage is TRBV5-1 and J usage is TRBJ2-5, with 9 bases matching TRBD1. In germline, CDR1 is SGHRS, CDR2 YFSETQ. This CDR3 comprises 14 residues. V lost 5 bases to trimming and J lost 5 bases; unmatched junction nucleotides: 7. The CDR3 spells CASRAGTGHETQYF. The CDR3 DNA reads as TGCGCCAGCAGAGCCGGGACAGGGCACGAGACCCAGTACTTC.

V and J are TRBV29-1 and TRBJ2-7; D possibly corresponds to TRBD2 (7 bases). Germline CDR1 reads SQVTM; CDR2 reads ANQGSEA. The CDR3 contains 14 residues. V was trimmed by 6 bases and J by 2 bases, leaving 17 bases between them. In DNA form, the CDR3 reads TGCAGCGTCCGGTTCGGGGGGCGCGCCTACGAGCAGTACTTC. As protein: CSVRFGGRAYEQYF.

The J gene is TRBJ1-5, the V gene TRBV29-1, with 7 nucleotides matching TRBD1. CDR1 and CDR2 (germline): SQVTM, ANQGSEA. The CDR3 contains 13 residues. V was clipped by 4 bases and J by 5 bases; unmatched bases: 5. The CDR3 reads CSVGDSFDQPQHF. The CDR3, as DNA: TGCAGCGTTGGGGACAGTTTCGATCAGCCCCAGCATTTT.

This sequence joins TRBV7-3 and TRBJ2-1; 7 bases fit TRBD2. Germline CDR1 SGHTA, CDR2 FQGTGA. Trimming took 4 bases from V and 5 from J; bases not matched to a gene: 8. The CDR3 sequence is 15 residues long. CDR3 coding DNA: TGTGCCAGCAGCTCGTCCGGGACTACCAACAATGAGCAGTTCTTC. It codes for CASSSSGTTNNEQFF.

This chain's CDR3 is CASSQQGLYGYTF. The CDR3 DNA follows: TGCGCCAGCAGCCAACAGGGACTCTATGGCTACACCTTC. V usage is TRBV4-1 and J usage is TRBJ1-2; maybe TRBD1 (5 bases). Germline values: CDR1 MGHRA, CDR2 YSYEKL. Trimming removed 2 bases from V and 4 bases from J, with 8 bases in between. This CDR3 has 13 residues.

This clone was counted between two and nine times. The rearrangement joins TRBV6-1 to TRBJ1-3; 7 nucleotides align to TRBD1. CDR1 and CDR2 (germline): MNHNS, SASEGT. The CDR3 covers 16 residues. V shed 2 bases and J 0 bases; nucleotides not matched to a gene: 4. CDR3 amino acids: CASSERDRHSGNTIYF. In DNA form, the CDR3 reads TGTGCCAGCAGTGAACGGGACAGACACTCTGGAAACACCATATATTTT.

A few counts support this clone. This chain joins TRBV4-3 and TRBJ1-4; 9 bases are shared with TRBD1. Germline loops: CDR1 LGHNA, CDR2 YSLEER. The CDR3 extends over 15 amino acids. The J segment lost 7 bases and the V segment lost 2 bases, leaving 5 bases of the junction unmatched. CDR3 sequence (DNA): TGCGCCAGCAGCCAACGGACAGGGGAGTCTGAAAAACTGTTTTTT. Its translation: CASSQRTGESEKLFF.

This chain uses TRBV6-5 with TRBJ1-6, with D unresolved. V lost 5 bases and J 6 bases, leaving 14 bases between the germline ends. Germline V gene data show CDR1 as MNHEY and CDR2 as SVGAGI. The CDR3 sequence is 15 residues long. CDR3 nucleotide sequence: TGTGCCAGCAGTAGCTCTCAGTCGGGTAATTCACCCCTCCACTTT. Amino acids: CASSSSQSGNSPLHF.

The CDR3 is CASSPQGVGNSPLHF. As DNA, the CDR3 is TGTGCCAGCAGCCCGCAGGGGGTGGGGAATTCACCCCTCCACTTT. This chain links TRBV5-6 with TRBJ1-6; the match to TRBD1 covers 7 bases. This CDR3 has 15 amino acids. V lost 4 bases and J lost 7; bases outside the gene matches: 8. Germline assignment: CDR1 SGHDT and CDR2 YYEEEE. Using reference TRBV5-6 and TRBJ1-6 for the parts outside the CDR3, the full variable domain is DAGVTQSPTHLIKTRGQQVTLRCSPKSGHDTVSWYQQALGQGPQFIFQYYEEEERQRGNFPDRFSGHQFPNYSSELNVNALLLGDSALYLCASSPQGVGNSPLHFGNGTRLTVT.

The chain carries TRBV7-2 and TRBJ2-5; 8 nucleotides agree with TRBD2. The CDR3 is 14 residues long. J lost 6 bases, V lost 1 base, and 4 bases had no gene match. The V gene's germline CDR1 is SGHTA and CDR2 FQGNSA. The CDR3 DNA sequence: TGTGCCAGCAGCTTAGGAGGGACTAGTAAGACCCAGTACTTC. This translates into CASSLGGTSKTQYF.